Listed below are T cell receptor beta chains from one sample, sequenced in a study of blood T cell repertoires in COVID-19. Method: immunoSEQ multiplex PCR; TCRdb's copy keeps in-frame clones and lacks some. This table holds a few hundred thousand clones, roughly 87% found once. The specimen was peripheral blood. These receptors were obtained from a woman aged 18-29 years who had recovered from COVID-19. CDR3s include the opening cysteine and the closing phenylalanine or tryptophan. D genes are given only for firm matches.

CDR3 protein: CASGRQGAGGYTF; D gene: TRBD1; V gene: TRBV2
CDR3 protein: CASSLQGGFYEQYF; D gene: -; V gene: TRBV27
CDR3 protein: CAIRDTSGDAYEQYF; D gene: TRBD2; V gene: TRBV10-3
CDR3 protein: CAWSVQQWDGYTF; D gene: -; V gene: TRBV30
CDR3 protein: CASSFRTGGDYEQYF; D gene: TRBD1; V gene: TRBV7-2
CDR3 protein: CASSPRGSYEQYF; D gene: -; V gene: TRBV7-9
CDR3 protein: CASSAGTATNEQFF; D gene: -; V gene: TRBV5-6
CDR3 protein: CASSLVTGLADEAFF; D gene: TRBD1; V gene: TRBV7-9
CDR3 protein: CSVGGLVSYEQYF; D gene: TRBD2; V gene: TRBV29-1
CDR3 protein: CASSLWAVGYTF; D gene: -; V gene: TRBV7-2
CDR3 protein: CASSQDSDYGYTF; D gene: -; V gene: TRBV16
CDR3 protein: CASSRTGANTEAFF; D gene: TRBD1; V gene: TRBV19
CDR3 protein: CASRYTTGTNEKLFF; D gene: -; V gene: TRBV11-2
CDR3 protein: CASSDLAGGHNEQFF; D gene: TRBD2; V gene: TRBV6-4
CDR3 protein: CASSLVGDIFTEAFF; D gene: -; V gene: TRBV7-3
CDR3 protein: CASSSVYNEQFF; D gene: -; V gene: TRBV7-3
CDR3 protein: CASSLGLANEQFF; D gene: -; V gene: TRBV27
CDR3 protein: CASSQEGTSGHPGQFF; D gene: TRBD2; V gene: TRBV4-1
CDR3 protein: CASSLYRSGAGETQYF; D gene: TRBD2; V gene: TRBV7-2
CDR3 protein: CASNPGQGYTGELFF; D gene: TRBD1; V gene: TRBV19
CDR3 protein: CASSLEGRAVGELFF; D gene: -; V gene: TRBV7-6
CDR3 protein: CASSRTAGGEQFF; D gene: TRBD2; V gene: TRBV7-8
CDR3 protein: CASARIRQLGGSEDTQYF; D gene: TRBD2; V gene: TRBV18
CDR3 protein: CASSMDRGEQFF; D gene: TRBD1; V gene: TRBV12-3/TRBV12-4
CDR3 protein: CASSSGGGYGYTF; D gene: TRBD1; V gene: TRBV12-3/TRBV12-4
CDR3 protein: CASSVGGPGTYEQYF; D gene: -; V gene: TRBV9
CDR3 protein: CASSVGTGGEEQYF; D gene: TRBD1; V gene: TRBV9
CDR3 protein: CAISPGETQYF; D gene: -; V gene: TRBV10-3
CDR3 protein: CASSLSSAGETEAFF; D gene: -; V gene: TRBV27
CDR3 protein: CASSQAPSGGDYEQYF; D gene: TRBD2; V gene: TRBV4-3
CDR3 protein: CASSSGIRGVMNTEAFF; D gene: -; V gene: TRBV18
CDR3 protein: CASSFGLAENTGELFF; D gene: TRBD2; V gene: TRBV11-2
CDR3 protein: CASSEGPRENRDEQYF; D gene: -; V gene: TRBV25-1
CDR3 protein: CASSSGVGYGYTF; D gene: -; V gene: TRBV5-4
CDR3 protein: CASSPYGGDTEAFF; D gene: -; V gene: TRBV7-3
CDR3 protein: CASSPGQGTGELFF; D gene: TRBD1; V gene: TRBV6-2/TRBV6-3
CDR3 protein: CASRAGTAHTEAFF; D gene: TRBD1; V gene: TRBV7-8
CDR3 protein: CASSYSSAGKGPQHF; D gene: -; V gene: TRBV6-2/TRBV6-3
CDR3 protein: CAISESRGIGVYEQYF; D gene: TRBD1; V gene: TRBV10-3
CDR3 protein: CAISESSDRANSPLHF; D gene: TRBD1; V gene: TRBV10-3